Listed here is a single TCR beta chain. Trimming pared 1 base from V and 2 bases from J, leaving 14 bases between. Germline CDR1 SGHTA, CDR2 FQGNSA. CDR3 size: 16 residues. This sample was taken from a study of blood T cell repertoires in COVID-19. The method was immunoSEQ multiplex PCR; TCRdb's version includes in-frame clones alone and lacks a portion of them. The repertoire holds some 200,000 clones, 80% to 90% seen once, with 0.75% to 0.95% in the top ten. The sequencing sample was made of peripheral blood. The V call is TRBV7-2, the J call TRBJ1-1; possible D gene TRBD1, 6 bases. The sequence derives from a woman in her 70s with acute or convalescent COVID-19. CDR3 sequence reads: CASSLGTGTRNTEAFF. The CDR3 nucleotides read TGTGCCAGCAGCTTAGGGACCGGGACACGAAACACTGAAGCTTTCTTT.